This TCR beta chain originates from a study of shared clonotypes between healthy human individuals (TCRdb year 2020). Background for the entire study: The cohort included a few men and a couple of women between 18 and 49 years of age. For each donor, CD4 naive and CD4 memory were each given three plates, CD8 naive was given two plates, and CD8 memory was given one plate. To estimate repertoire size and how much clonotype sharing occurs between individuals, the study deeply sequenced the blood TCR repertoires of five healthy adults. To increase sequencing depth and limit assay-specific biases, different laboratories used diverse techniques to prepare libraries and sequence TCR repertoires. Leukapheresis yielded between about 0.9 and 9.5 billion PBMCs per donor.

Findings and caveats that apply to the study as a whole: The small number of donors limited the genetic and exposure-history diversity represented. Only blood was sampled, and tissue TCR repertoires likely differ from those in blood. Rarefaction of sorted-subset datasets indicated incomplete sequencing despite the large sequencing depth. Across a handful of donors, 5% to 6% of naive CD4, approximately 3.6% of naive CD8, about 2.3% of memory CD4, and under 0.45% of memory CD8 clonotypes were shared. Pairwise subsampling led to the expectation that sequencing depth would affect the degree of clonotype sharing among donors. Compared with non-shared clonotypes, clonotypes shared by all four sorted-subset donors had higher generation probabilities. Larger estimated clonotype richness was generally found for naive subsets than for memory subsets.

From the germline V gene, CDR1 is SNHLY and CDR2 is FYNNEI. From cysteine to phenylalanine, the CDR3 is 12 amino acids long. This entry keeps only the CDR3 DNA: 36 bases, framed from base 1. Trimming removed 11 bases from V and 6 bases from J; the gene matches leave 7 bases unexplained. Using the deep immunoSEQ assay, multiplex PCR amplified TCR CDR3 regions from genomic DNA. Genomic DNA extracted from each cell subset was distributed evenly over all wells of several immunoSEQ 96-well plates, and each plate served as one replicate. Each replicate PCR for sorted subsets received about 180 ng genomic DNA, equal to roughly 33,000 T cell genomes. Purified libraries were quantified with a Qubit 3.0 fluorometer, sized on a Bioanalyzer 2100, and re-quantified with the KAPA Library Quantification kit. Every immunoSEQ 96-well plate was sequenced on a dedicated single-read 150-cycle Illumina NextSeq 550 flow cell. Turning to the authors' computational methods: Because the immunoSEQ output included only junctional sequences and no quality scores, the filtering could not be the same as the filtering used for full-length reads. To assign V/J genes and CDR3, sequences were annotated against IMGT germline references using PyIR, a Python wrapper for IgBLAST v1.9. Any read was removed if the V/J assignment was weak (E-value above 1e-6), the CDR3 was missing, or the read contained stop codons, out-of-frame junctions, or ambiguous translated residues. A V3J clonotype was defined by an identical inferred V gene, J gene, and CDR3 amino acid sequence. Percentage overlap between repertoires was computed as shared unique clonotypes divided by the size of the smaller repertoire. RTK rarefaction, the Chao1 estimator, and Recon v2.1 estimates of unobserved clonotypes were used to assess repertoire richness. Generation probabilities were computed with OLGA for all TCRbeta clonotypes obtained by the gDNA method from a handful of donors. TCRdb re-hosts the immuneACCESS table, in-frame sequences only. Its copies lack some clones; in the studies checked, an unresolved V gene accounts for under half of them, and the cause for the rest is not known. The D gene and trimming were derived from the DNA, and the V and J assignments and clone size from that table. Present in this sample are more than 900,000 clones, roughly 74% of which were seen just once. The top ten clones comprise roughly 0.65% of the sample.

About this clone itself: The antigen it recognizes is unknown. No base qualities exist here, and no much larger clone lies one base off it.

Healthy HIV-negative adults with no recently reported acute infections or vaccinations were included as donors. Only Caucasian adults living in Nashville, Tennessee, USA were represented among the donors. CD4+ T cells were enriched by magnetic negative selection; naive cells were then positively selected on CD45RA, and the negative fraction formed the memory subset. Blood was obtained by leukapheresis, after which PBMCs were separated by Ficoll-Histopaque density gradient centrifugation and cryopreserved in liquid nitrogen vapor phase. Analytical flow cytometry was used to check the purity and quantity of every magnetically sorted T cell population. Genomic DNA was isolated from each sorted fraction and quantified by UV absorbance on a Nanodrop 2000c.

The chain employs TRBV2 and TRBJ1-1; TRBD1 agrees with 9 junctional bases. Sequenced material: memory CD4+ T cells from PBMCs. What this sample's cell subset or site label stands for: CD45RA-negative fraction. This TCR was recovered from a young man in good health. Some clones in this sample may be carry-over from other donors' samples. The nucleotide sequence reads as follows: TGTGCCCAGAAACAGGGGGCTTCTGAAGCTTTCTTT. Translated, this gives CAQKQGASEAFF.